Reported below is one T cell receptor beta chain. Recruited during active infection, patients (from Seattle) were subsequently followed longitudinally. The data were obtained in a study of blood T cell repertoires in COVID-19. Looking at the study overall: Sites in the United States, Italy and Spain provided acute and convalescent COVID-19 samples. Sample material is recorded as cDNA or gDNA derived from T cells, B-cell-depleted T cells, or PBMCs.

In the authors' workflow: For nucleated cells, counts were estimated from reference gene primer amplification. The table came from immunoSEQ multiplex PCR; TCRdb's copy has only in-frame clones and leaves some out. The DNA was the basis for D and trimming; V, J and clone size are from that table. The top ten hold around 2.3% of the sample, which has roughly 230,000 clones, around 89% seen once. This clonotype originated in an older woman with COVID-19, enrolled during active disease. The sample taken for sequencing was peripheral blood.

CDR3 sequence reads: CAWRPATDYGYTF. The CDR3 coding sequence is TGTGCCTGGAGACCCGCGACAGACTATGGCTACACCTTC. The chain is built from TRBV30 and TRBJ1-2, with D possibly matching TRBD1 (5 bases). Germline V gene lookup returns CDR1 GTSNPN and CDR2 SVGIG (reference sequence). The CDR3 consists of 13 residues. The V and J ends lost 3 bases and 3 bases respectively, with 11 bases between them.